This T cell receptor (beta chain) came from a study of shared clonotypes between healthy human individuals. Points from the study as a whole: What naive subsets generally showed was a larger estimated richness than memory subsets showed. Sequencing depth was a factor that was expected to affect clonotype sharing among donors.

When replicate PCRs were run on sorted subsets, they used about 200 ng DNA, some 29,000 T cell genomes. TCRdb's table, derived via immunoSEQ multiplex PCR, lists solely in-frame clones and lacks some. This table holds over a million clones, more than 75% found once. This clone was counted between two and nine times. The target antigen is unknown. Germline CDR1 is MNHEY and CDR2 is SVGAGI. This CDR3 contains 14 residues. V was cut by 6 bases and J by 5 bases, with 14 bases left in between. The sample comprised memory CD4+ T cells from PBMCs. Subset indicated: CD45RA-negative fraction. V usage is TRBV6-5 and J usage is TRBJ2-1; tentatively, D is TRBD2 (6 bases). The origin of this receptor is a man aged 18 to 29 in good health. Some clones in this sample may be carry-over from other donors' samples. The CDR3 region is CASSPWGGNNEQFF. CDR3 nucleotides: TGTGCCAGCAGCCCTTGGGGAGGTAACAATGAGCAGTTCTTC.